These 30 T cell receptor beta chains were all obtained from the same sample, sequenced in a study of blood T cell repertoires in COVID-19. Only in-frame clones appear in the TCRdb table, and some are missing; sequencing was by immunoSEQ multiplex PCR. The data show 190,000 or so clones, approximately 88% seen once. Sequenced material: peripheral blood. Receptors were obtained from a woman in her 30s with acute or convalescent COVID-19.

This clone was recorded a few times. This chain links TRBV11-2 with TRBJ1-1, with D unresolved. The ends were cut back, 5 bases at V and 4 bases at J, with 14 bases in the middle. The CDR3 runs 14 residues. Germline loops: CDR1 SGHAT, CDR2 FQNNGV. The CDR3 DNA follows: TGTGCCAGCAGCAAAGACTCGGCTAGCACTGAAGCTTTCTTT. Translated: CASSKDSASTEAFF. The complete variable domain, with remaining parts taken from reference TRBV11-2 and TRBJ1-1, reads EAGVAQSPRYKIIEKRQSVAFWCNPISGHATLYWYQQILGQGPKLLIQFQNNGVVDDSQLPKDRFSAERLKGVDSTLKIQPAKLEDSAVYLCASSKDSASTEAFFGQGTRLTVV.

The rearrangement joins TRBV7-2 to TRBJ1-6; TRBD1 aligns across 7 bases. From germline, CDR1 is SGHTA and CDR2 FQGNSA. The CDR3 consists of 14 residues. The CDR3 protein is CASTSIQGYSPLHF. The CDR3 nucleotides read TGTGCGTCTACCAGCATACAGGGGTATTCACCCCTCCACTTT.

CDR3 sequence reads: CASSLVPSETQYF. CDR3 coding DNA: TGCGCCAGCAGCTTGGTCCCCTCTGAGACCCAGTACTTC. The gene calls are TRBV5-1 and TRBJ2-5; D is ambiguous. This CDR3 contains 13 residues. CDR1 is SGHRS and CDR2 is YFSETQ in the germline V gene. Trimming shortened V by 0 bases and J by 5 bases, and 8 bases separated the two germline ends. Filled out from reference TRBV5-1 and TRBJ2-5, the complete variable domain reads KAGVTQTPRYLIKTRGQQVTLSCSPISGHRSVSWYQQTPGQGLQFLFEYFSETQRNKGNFPGRFSGRQFSNSRSEMNVSTLELGDSALYLCASSLVPSETQYFGPGTRLLVL.

This chain uses TRBV27 with TRBJ1-5; maybe TRBD1 (6 bases). CDR1 is MNHEY, CDR2 SMNVEV, per germline (reference sequence). This CDR3 comprises 14 residues. With 8 bases removed from V and 0 bases from J, the gap between germline ends came to 11 bases. CDR3 region: CASGSRGSNQPQHF. The CDR3 region has the DNA TGTGCCAGCGGATCCAGGGGTAGCAATCAGCCCCAGCATTTT.

The V call is TRBV5-4, the J call TRBJ2-5; the D gene is possibly TRBD2 (6 bases). The CDR3 loop spans 16 amino acids. Germline CDR1 is SGHNT and CDR2 is YYREEE (reference sequence). The germline V and J ends were trimmed by 0 bases and 4 bases, with 16 bases remaining between them. CDR3 nucleotide sequence: TGTGCCAGCAGCTTGGTCGCCGGAGGGTCAGGAGAGACCCAGTACTTC. It translates to CASSLVAGGSGETQYF.

As to this clone: Distinct nucleotide sequences in the sample also encode this CDR3. This chain joins TRBV29-1 and TRBJ1-1; a possible D gene is TRBD1 (6 bases). This CDR3 has 11 residues. The V gene's germline CDR1 is SQVTM and CDR2 ANQGSEA. V lost 4 bases to trimming and J lost 4 bases, with 7 bases between them. CDR3 nucleotides: TGCAGCGTTGGGGGGCTCACTGAAGCTTTCTTT. Translation gives CSVGGLTEAFF.

CDR3 nucleotides: TGTGCCAGCAGCCTAGAGTCGGATACGCAGTATTTT. Its protein product is CASSLESDTQYF. The chain uses TRBV4-2 and TRBJ2-3, with no clear D. Germline CDR1 is LGHNA and CDR2 is YNFKEQ. V was pared by 4 bases and J by 6 bases, with 8 bases between. The CDR3 is 12 residues long.

The chain combines TRBV5-1 with TRBJ1-1; the D is unclear. V dropped 2 bases and J dropped 0 bases, with 5 bases sitting between them. Germline CDR1 reads SGHRS; CDR2 reads YFSETQ. CDR3 size: 13 residues. The CDR3 region is CASSFNMNTEAFF. The CDR3 nucleotides read TGCGCCAGCAGCTTCAACATGAACACTGAAGCTTTCTTT.

A remark on this clone: The sample has other DNA sequences that encode this CDR3 too. The chain is built from TRBV18 and TRBJ1-5; D is unresolved. With 2 bases removed from V and 4 bases from J, the gap between germline ends came to 6 bases. The CDR3 is made up of 13 amino acids. The V gene's germline CDR1 is KGHSH and CDR2 LQKENI. CDR3 coding DNA: TGTGCCAGCTCACCAGCAGGTAATCAGCCCCAGCATTTT. Its protein is CASSPAGNQPQHF.

J is TRBJ2-7 and V is TRBV27, with D perhaps TRBD1 (7 bases). In germline, CDR1 is MNHEY, CDR2 SMNVEV (reference sequence). The V end was cut by 2 bases, the J end by 4 bases, with 24 bases between. This CDR3 has 18 amino acids. CDR3 in DNA: TGTGCCAGCAGTTTACCCGTGGAGGGGGCGAATTCCCATTACGAGCAGTACTTC. Protein product: CASSLPVEGANSHYEQYF.

This clone has just one count. Written as DNA, the CDR3 is TGTGCCAGCAGCCTGATCGGAGGGGGCGGGAGGTTCACCGGGGAGCTGTTTTTT. This sequence encodes CASSLIGGGGRFTGELFF. The J gene is TRBJ2-2, the V gene TRBV7-2; D possibly corresponds to TRBD2 (8 bases). Trimming took 5 bases from V and 4 from J, leaving 23 bases between them. The CDR3 contains 18 residues. Germline CDR1 reads SGHTA; CDR2 reads FQGNSA.

This clone has only one observation. The V and J genes are TRBV28 and TRBJ1-3, with 7 bases matching TRBD1. The V gene end was trimmed by 3 bases and the J gene end by 2 bases; junction bases not matched to a gene: 1. Germline V gene lookup returns CDR1 MDHEN and CDR2 SYDVKM. CDR3 length: 14 residues. CDR3 DNA sequence: TGTGCCAGCAGTTTGAGGGGGCCTGGAAACACCATATATTTT. As protein: CASSLRGPGNTIYF.

CDR3: CASSQNTILTDTQYF. Written as DNA, the CDR3 is TGTGCCAGCAGCCAAAACACCATCCTCACAGATACGCAGTATTTT. This chain connects TRBV14 to TRBJ2-3; D is ambiguous. Germline CDR1 reads SGHDN; CDR2 reads FVKESK. CDR3 size: 15 residues. V was shortened by 2 bases and J by 2 bases, with 11 bases between the two germline ends.

This clone was recorded a few times. For the CDR3, the DNA is TGTGCCAGCAGCTCCGACAGGAACACCGGGGAGCTGTTTTTT. This gives the protein CASSSDRNTGELFF. The rearrangement links TRBV9 to TRBJ2-2, with D maybe TRBD1 (5 bases). V was cut by 4 bases and J by 1 base, with 8 bases left in between. CDR3 length: 14 residues. The germline V gene has CDR1 SGDLS and CDR2 YYNGEE.

This chain joins TRBV7-9 and TRBJ1-1; D is ambiguous. The V gene's germline CDR1 is SEHNR and CDR2 FQNEAQ (reference sequence). Trimming left V 3 bases short and J 4 bases short, with 12 bases between. This CDR3 is built from 14 residues. This CDR3 is CASSFGSRFTEAFF. The CDR3 DNA reads as TGTGCCAGCAGCTTTGGCAGTCGCTTCACTGAAGCTTTCTTT.

The rearrangement links TRBV5-1 to TRBJ1-1; D gene uncertain. This CDR3 has 14 residues. In germline, CDR1 is SGHRS, CDR2 YFSETQ. Trimming removed 0 bases at V and 2 bases at J, with 8 bases between. The CDR3 DNA sequence: TGCGCCAGCAGCTTGGCAGACACTAACACTGAAGCTTTCTTT. It yields the protein CASSLADTNTEAFF.

This clone was counted once. V and J are TRBV7-9 and TRBJ2-1, with 12 bases matching TRBD2. Trimming removed 5 bases from V and 5 bases from J; junction bases left unmatched: 7. Germline CDR1 and CDR2: SEHNR and FQNEAQ (reference sequence). This CDR3 is 16 amino acids long. Here the CDR3 reads CASSPRTSGNDNEQFF. CDR3 coding DNA: TGTGCCAGCAGCCCTAGGACTAGCGGGAACGACAATGAGCAGTTCTTC.

This chain uses TRBV9 with TRBJ2-3; 7 bases match TRBD2. The CDR3 sequence is 16 residues long. Trimming took 3 bases from V and 2 from J; bases not matched to a gene: 9. Germline assignment: CDR1 SGDLS and CDR2 YYNGEE. The CDR3 sequence: CASSAFRLASTDTQYF. The CDR3 coding sequence is TGTGCCAGCAGCGCATTTAGACTAGCCTCCACAGATACGCAGTATTTT.

As to this clone: The sample holds other DNA sequences that translate to the same CDR3. The chain links TRBV2 to TRBJ2-5, with 10 bases that match TRBD2. The CDR3 contains 14 residues. CDR1 SNHLY and CDR2 FYNNEI come from the germline V gene. J lost 2 bases, V lost 5 bases, and 2 bases had no gene match. Here the CDR3 DNA reads TGTGCCAGCAGTCGGACTAGCGGACAAGAGACCCAGTACTTC. Its protein is CASSRTSGQETQYF.

This sequence joins TRBV7-9 and TRBJ1-1, with D tentatively TRBD1 (6 bases). CDR3 length: 11 residues. Trimming cost V 5 bases and J 6 bases, with 7 bases left between them. The germline V gene has CDR1 SEHNR and CDR2 FQNEAQ (reference sequence). CDR3 bases: TGTGCCAGCAGCGAGGGGGCTGAAGCTTTCTTT. Translating gives CASSEGAEAFF.

This clone has just one count. The gene calls are TRBV24-1 and TRBJ2-5, with D unclear. The CDR3 has 13 amino acids. The V gene's germline CDR1 is KGHDR and CDR2 SFDVKD. V was clipped by 11 bases and J by 6 bases, with 18 bases between them. CDR3: CAKPPPTGQTQYF. As DNA, the CDR3 is TGTGCCAAACCCCCCCCGACGGGTCAGACCCAGTACTTC.

J is TRBJ1-2 and V is TRBV2; D is perhaps TRBD1 (5 bases). Trimming shortened V by 1 base and J by 8 bases, and 5 bases separated the two germline ends. The CDR3 contains 11 residues. From germline, CDR1 is SNHLY and CDR2 FYNNEI. The CDR3 here is CASSEEGGYTF. CDR3 in DNA: TGTGCCAGCAGTGAAGAGGGGGGCTACACCTTC.

The table lists this clone with a count of one. This chain connects TRBV27 to TRBJ2-4; possibly TRBD1 for D (5 bases). The CDR3 extends over 13 amino acids. The ends were cut back, 4 bases at V and 8 bases at J, with 12 bases in the middle. CDR1 MNHEY and CDR2 SMNVEV come from the germline V gene (reference sequence). This CDR3 reads CASSYVQGDIQYF. The DNA of the CDR3 is TGTGCCAGCAGTTATGTGCAGGGCGACATTCAGTACTTC.

The chain couples TRBV6-5 to TRBJ2-2, with D possibly being TRBD1 (5 bases). Germline V gives CDR1 MNHEY, CDR2 SVGAGI. Trimming removed 6 bases at V and 6 bases at J, with 14 bases between. The CDR3 contains 14 residues. The CDR3 DNA sequence: TGTGCCAGCAGAACCGACAGACCCCCCGGGGAGCTGTTTTTT. This encodes CASRTDRPPGELFF.

This clone occurred a few times. This rearrangement joins TRBV27 to TRBJ1-5; D gene unclear. V lost 6 bases and J 4 bases, leaving 7 bases between the germline ends. Germline CDR1 MNHEY, CDR2 SMNVEV (reference sequence). The CDR3 runs to 12 residues. CDR3 loop: CASSQVNQPQHF. CDR3 in DNA: TGTGCCAGCAGCCAGGTTAATCAGCCCCAGCATTTT.

J is TRBJ2-3 and V is TRBV5-1, with D hard to call. The V gene's germline CDR1 is SGHRS and CDR2 YFSETQ. V was shortened by 5 bases and J by 0 bases, with 10 bases between the two germline ends. The length of the CDR3 is 14 residues. The DNA of the CDR3 is TGCGCCAGCAGGCCGGTTACTAGCACAGATACGCAGTATTTT. Amino acids: CASRPVTSTDTQYF.

Concerning this clone: An end of the junction differs from the germline gene, which may be a read error. V usage is TRBV7-7 and J usage is TRBJ2-1, with a possible D match to TRBD1 (5 bases). CDR1 and CDR2 (germline): SSHAT, FNYEAQ (reference sequence). The CDR3 is 13 residues long. CDR3 DNA sequence: TGTGCTAGCAGCTCAAACCCAGGGAATGAGCAGTTCTTC. This codes for CASSSNPGNEQFF. The full variable domain, rest sourced from reference TRBV7-7 and TRBJ2-1, is GAGVSQSPRYKVTKRGQDVTLRCDPISSHATLYWYQQALGQGPEFLTYFNYEAQPDKSGLPSDRFSAERPEGSISTLTIQRTEQRDSAMYRCASSSNPGNEQFFGPGTRLTVL.

This clone appeared once. This rearrangement joins TRBV7-9 to TRBJ2-5; D is unclear. The CDR3 has 13 amino acids. Trimming removed 2 bases from V and 5 bases from J, with 9 bases in between. CDR1 is SEHNR and CDR2 is FQNEAQ in the germline V gene (reference sequence). The CDR3 here is CASSLFEFETQYF. The CDR3 DNA is TGTGCCAGCAGCTTATTCGAGTTTGAGACCCAGTACTTC.

The chain joins TRBV5-5 to TRBJ1-4, with D uncertain. Germline values: CDR1 SGHKS, CDR2 YYEKEE (reference sequence). CDR3 size: 14 residues. Trimming stripped 0 bases from V and 4 bases from J, with 7 bases between. CDR3 DNA: TGTGCCAGCAGCTTGGGGCGGCGTAATGAAAAACTGTTTTTT. Amino acids: CASSLGRRNEKLFF.

The genes are TRBV5-1 and TRBJ2-3; weak D call: TRBD1 (6 bases). There are 14 residues in the CDR3. Trimming took off 5 bases at V and 5 bases at J, with 15 bases between the two ends. The germline gives CDR1 SGHRS, CDR2 YFSETQ. The DNA for the CDR3 is TGCGCCAGCAGGGACAGCCGCCGGATAGATACGCAGTATTTT. Translating it yields CASRDSRRIDTQYF.